The sequence of this T cell receptor beta chain was determined in a study of blood T cell repertoires in COVID-19. Study-wide background: The analysed material was cDNA or gDNA that came from T cells, B-cell-depleted T cells, or PBMCs.

Comments on this clone: The same CDR3 also results from other DNA sequences found in this sample.

TCRdb keeps only in-frame clones here, not all; method: immunoSEQ multiplex PCR. This sample has fewer than 200,000 clones, with around four fifths found just once. Trimming cost V 1 base and J 3 bases, with 9 bases left between them. The CDR3 covers 14 residues. Per germline, CDR1 LGHDT and CDR2 YNNKEL (reference sequence). The TCR comes from a woman of 80 years or more with COVID-19, enrolled during active disease. The sequenced material came from peripheral blood. The chain combines TRBV3-1 (or the pseudogene TRBV3-2) with TRBJ1-2; weak D call: TRBD1 (6 bases). CDR3 nucleotide sequence: TGTGCCAGCAGCCAAGTCCCAGGGGACTATGGCTACACCTTC. This encodes CASSQVPGDYGYTF.